This T cell receptor (beta chain) was sequenced in a study of early T cells in non-severe SARS-CoV-2 infection. Whole-study context: Sequencing of unsorted whole blood was done on bulk RNA, leaving chains unpaired.

In germline, CDR1 is SEHNR, CDR2 FQNEAQ (reference sequence). The V segment lost 6 bases and the J segment 3 bases; nucleotides outside the gene matches: 6. The CDR3 loop spans 15 amino acids. One entry per CDR3 protein results from TCRdb running MiXCR on the 5' RACE reads. The sample contains 100,000 to 150,000 distinct CDR3 sequences, under 15% of which appear only once. The V and J genes are TRBV7-9 and TRBJ2-2, with 8 bases identical to TRBD2. The sample consisted of whole blood. The TCR originated in an adult who was a healthcare worker with PCR-confirmed SARS-CoV-2 infection or an uninfected control (not recorded which). CDR3 in DNA: TGTGCCAGCAGTTTTGCGGGGGGCGACACCGGGGAGCTGTTTTTT. Translation gives CASSFAGGDTGELFF.